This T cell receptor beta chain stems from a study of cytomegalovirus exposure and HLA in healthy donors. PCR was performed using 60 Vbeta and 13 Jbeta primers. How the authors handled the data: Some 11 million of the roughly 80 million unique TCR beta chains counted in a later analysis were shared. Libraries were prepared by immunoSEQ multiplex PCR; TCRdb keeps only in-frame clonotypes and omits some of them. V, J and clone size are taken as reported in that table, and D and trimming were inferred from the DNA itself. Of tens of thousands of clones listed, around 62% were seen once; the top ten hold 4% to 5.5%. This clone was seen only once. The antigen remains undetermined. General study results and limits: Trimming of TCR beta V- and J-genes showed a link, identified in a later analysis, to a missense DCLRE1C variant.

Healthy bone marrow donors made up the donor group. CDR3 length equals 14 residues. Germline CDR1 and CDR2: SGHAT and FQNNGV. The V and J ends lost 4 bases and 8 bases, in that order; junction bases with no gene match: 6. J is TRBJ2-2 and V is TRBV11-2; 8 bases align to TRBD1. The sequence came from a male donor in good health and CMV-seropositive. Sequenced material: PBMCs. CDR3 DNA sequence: TGTGCCAGCAGCTATTCAGGGGGCATTGGGGAGCTGTTTTTT. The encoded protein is CASSYSGGIGELFF. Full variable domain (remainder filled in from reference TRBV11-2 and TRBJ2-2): EAGVAQSPRYKIIEKRQSVAFWCNPISGHATLYWYQQILGQGPKLLIQFQNNGVVDDSQLPKDRFSAERLKGVDSTLKIQPAKLEDSAVYLCASSYSGGIGELFFGEGSRLTVL.